This T cell receptor (beta chain) is drawn from a study of blood T cell repertoires in COVID-19. Looking at the study overall: The United States, Italy and Spain provided the acute and convalescent COVID-19 samples. In each case, the material was cDNA or gDNA derived from T cells, B-cell-depleted T cells, or PBMCs.

Trimming removed 3 bases from V and 2 bases from J; junction bases left unmatched: 4. CDR3 length: 15 amino acids. CDR1 is SGHKS, CDR2 YYEKEE, per germline (reference sequence). Profiled with immunoSEQ multiplex PCR; TCRdb holds only in-frame clones, not every one. The data hold 430,000 or so clones, with about 87% observed a single time. This chain links TRBV5-5 with TRBJ1-3, with 8 bases identical to TRBD1. The receptor was derived from a man aged 18 to 30 with COVID-19, enrolled during active disease. Sequenced input: peripheral blood. For the CDR3, the DNA is TGTGCCAGCAGCTCAGGGGGCAATACTGGAAACACCATATATTTT. Amino acid sequence: CASSSGGNTGNTIYF.